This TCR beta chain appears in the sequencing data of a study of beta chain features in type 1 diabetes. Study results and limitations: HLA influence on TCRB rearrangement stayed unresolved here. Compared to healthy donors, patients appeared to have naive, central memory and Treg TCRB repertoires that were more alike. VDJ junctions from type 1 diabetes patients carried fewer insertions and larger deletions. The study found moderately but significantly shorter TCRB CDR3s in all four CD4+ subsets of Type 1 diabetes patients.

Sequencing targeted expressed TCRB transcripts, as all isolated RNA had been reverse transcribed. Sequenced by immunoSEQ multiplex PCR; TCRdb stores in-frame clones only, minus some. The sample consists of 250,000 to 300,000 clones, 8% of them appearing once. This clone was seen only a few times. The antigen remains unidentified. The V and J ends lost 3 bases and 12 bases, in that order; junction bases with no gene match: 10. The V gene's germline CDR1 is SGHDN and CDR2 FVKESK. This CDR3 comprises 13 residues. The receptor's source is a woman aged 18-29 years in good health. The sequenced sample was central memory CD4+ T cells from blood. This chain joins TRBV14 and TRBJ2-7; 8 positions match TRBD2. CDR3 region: CASSHDPAGVRYF. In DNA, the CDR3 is TGTGCCAGCAGCCATGACCCAGCGGGAGTAAGGTACTTC.